The 18 T cell receptor beta chains presented below share a single source sample, sequenced in a study of shared clonotypes between healthy human individuals (dated by TCRdb to about 2020). Preparation of the library involved the immunoSEQ multiplex PCR assay. TCRdb stores this immuneACCESS table with in-frame sequences only. Part of the clones is absent; in the studies checked, under half of the shortfall reflects unresolved V genes, and no reason is known for the rest. For this sample there are roughly 480,000 clones; 70% to 85% appear just once. 9.5% to 15% of the sample is in the top ten clones. Sample: PBMCs. Receptors originate from a woman between 40 and 50 years old in good health. Some clones in this sample may be carry-over from other donors' samples.

The chain employs TRBV28 and TRBJ2-7; 9 bases agree with TRBD1. The CDR3 contains 17 residues. Looked up from germline, CDR1 is MDHEN and CDR2 is SYDVKM. V shed 5 bases and J 2 bases; nucleotides not matched to a gene: 13. The CDR3 bases are TGTGCCAGCAGTCCACCTACAGGGGGCCCCTCAACCTACGAGCAGTACTTC. It codes for CASSPPTGGPSTYEQYF.

The rearrangement uses TRBV5-4 and TRBJ1-2, with D unclear. The CDR3 has 14 residues. Trimming removed 0 bases from V and 1 base from J, with 7 bases in between. CDR1 is SGHNT and CDR2 is YYREEE in the germline V gene (reference sequence). The CDR3 DNA reads as TGTGCCAGCAGCTTGGAGGCAGTTAACTATGGCTACACCTTC. This encodes CASSLEAVNYGYTF. Based on the CDR3 plus reference TRBV5-4 and TRBJ1-2, the full variable domain is ETGVTQSPTHLIKTRGQQVTLRCSSQSGHNTVSWYQQALGQGPQFIFQYYREEENGRGNFPPRFSGLQFPNYSSELNVNALELDDSALYLCASSLEAVNYGYTFGSGTRLTVV.

V usage is TRBV7-8 and J usage is TRBJ2-7; possibly TRBD1 or TRBD2 for D (5 bases each). The V gene lost 4 bases and the J gene lost 0 bases, with 13 bases spanning the gap. Germline loops: CDR1 SGHVS, CDR2 FQNEAQ. CDR3 length: 15 amino acids. CDR3 amino acids: CASSSREGSSYEQYF. In DNA form, the CDR3 reads TGTGCCAGCAGCTCACGTGAGGGGAGCTCCTACGAGCAGTACTTC.

J is TRBJ1-2 and V is TRBV6-5; possibly TRBD1 for D (5 bases). Germline-derived CDR1 and CDR2 are MNHEY and SVGAGI. CDR3 length equals 11 residues. V was pared by 11 bases and J by 8 bases, with 15 bases between. CDR3 sequence: CAVLGGKGYTF. The CDR3, as DNA: TGTGCCGTCCTGGGGGGTAAGGGCTACACCTTC.

This clone was found once. V gene TRBV7-2 combines with J gene TRBJ2-1; no clear D gene. Looked up from germline, CDR1 is SGHTA and CDR2 is FQGNSA. The V end was cut by 1 base, the J end by 10 bases, with 11 bases between. The CDR3 is 13 amino acids. CDR3 nucleotides: TGTGCCAGCAGCTTAGAACGACGGTCCGAGCAGTTCTTC. The encoded protein is CASSLERRSEQFF.

This clone was seen a handful of times. The chain uses TRBV2 and TRBJ2-3, with D perhaps being TRBD1 or TRBD2 (5 bases each). Germline V gene lookup returns CDR1 SNHLY and CDR2 FYNNEI. The CDR3 covers 13 residues. V dropped 10 bases and J dropped 0 bases, with 11 bases sitting between them. The CDR3 sequence: CATHGASTDTQYF. For the CDR3, the DNA is TGTGCCACCCACGGGGCCAGCACAGATACGCAGTATTTT.

This chain joins TRBV18 and TRBJ2-2; 9 nucleotides line up with TRBD2. Trimming cost V 3 bases and J 10 bases; bases outside gene matches: 6. Germline-derived CDR1 and CDR2 are KGHSH and LQKENI. CDR3 size: 14 residues. The CDR3 loop is CASSPGLASEELFF. CDR3 sequence (DNA): TGTGCCAGCTCACCGGGACTAGCTTCGGAGGAGCTGTTTTTT. Using reference TRBV18 and TRBJ2-2 for the parts outside the CDR3, the full variable domain is NAGVMQNPRHLVRRRGQEARLRCSPMKGHSHVYWYRQLPEEGLKFMVYLQKENIIDESGMPKERFSAEFPKEGPSILRIQQVVRGDSAAYFCASSPGLASEELFFGEGSRLTVL.

The chain recombines TRBV4-2 with TRBJ2-1; TRBD1 is a possible D gene (5 bases). The CDR3 consists of 16 residues. Per the germline V gene, CDR1 is LGHNA and CDR2 is YNFKEQ. V shed 3 bases and J shed 0 bases, with 12 bases lying between them. In DNA form, the CDR3 reads TGTGCCAGCAGCCAGCAGGGAAAAAGCTCCTACAATGAGCAGTTCTTC. This encodes CASSQQGKSSYNEQFF.

The V call is TRBV27, the J call TRBJ2-4; possible D gene TRBD1, 6 bases. This CDR3 comprises 18 residues. The germline gives CDR1 MNHEY, CDR2 SMNVEV (reference sequence). V was cut by 3 bases and J by 0 bases, with 18 bases left in between. CDR3 sequence (DNA): TGTGCCAGCAGTTTGGGGGCAAGGGCAGGACTAGCCAAAAACATTCAGTACTTC. This sequence encodes CASSLGARAGLAKNIQYF.

As concerns this clone: A far larger clone is one base from this, pointing to a likely read error. V usage is TRBV21-1 and J usage is TRBJ1-2. TRBV21-1 is an annotated pseudogene. This CDR3 spans 13 amino acids. The CDR3 spells CASSASKNYGYTF. CDR3 in DNA: TGTGCCAGCAGCGCCTCTAAAAACTATGGCTACACCTTC.

The chain recombines TRBV9 with TRBJ2-7; 7 bases are shared with TRBD1. CDR1 is SGDLS, CDR2 YYNGEE, per germline. There are 14 residues in the CDR3. Trimming at V came to 3 bases and at J to 2 bases, leaving 5 bases not matched to a gene. CDR3 DNA: TGTGCCAGCAGCGAGGGACAGTTTGCCTACGAGCAGTACTTC. This codes for CASSEGQFAYEQYF.

The chain uses TRBV7-9 and TRBJ2-4; the D gene is possibly TRBD1 (6 bases). Germline CDR1 reads SEHNR; CDR2 reads FQNEAQ (reference sequence). Trimming shortened V by 2 bases and J by 6 bases, and 17 bases separated the two germline ends. The CDR3 length is 16 residues. The CDR3 loop is CASSLLVIGQPNIQYF. CDR3 coding DNA: TGTGCCAGCAGCTTATTAGTAATTGGACAGCCAAACATTCAGTACTTC.

V gene TRBV5-1 combines with J gene TRBJ1-1; D may be TRBD1 (6 bases). The CDR3 is 15 amino acids. CDR1 is SGHRS, CDR2 YFSETQ, per germline. Between the trimmed V and J ends, which lost 0 bases and 6 bases, there was a span of 15 bases. The chain's CDR3 is CASSLARQGNPEAFF. DNA for the CDR3: TGCGCCAGCAGCTTGGCCCGGCAGGGGAATCCTGAAGCTTTCTTT.

With respect to this clone: The same CDR3 also results from other DNA sequences found in this sample. The CDR3 DNA reads TGTGCCAGCAGCCCCGGACAGGGTTACGGCTACACCTTC. Its protein is CASSPGQGYGYTF. The gene calls are TRBV7-3 and TRBJ1-2; TRBD1 aligns across 8 bases. V lost 5 bases to trimming and J lost 8 bases; unmatched junction nucleotides: 7. CDR3 size: 13 residues. The V gene's germline CDR1 is SGHTA and CDR2 FQGTGA.

This clone appeared a few times. The chain is built from TRBV5-1 and TRBJ2-7, with 8 bases lining up with TRBD1. Trimming removed 5 bases from V and 12 bases from J; junction bases left unmatched: 13. The V gene's germline CDR1 is SGHRS and CDR2 YFSETQ. This CDR3 comprises 13 residues. CDR3 coding DNA: TGCGCCAGCAGGCCGACAGGGGTAGTTGATCCGTACTTC. The encoded protein is CASRPTGVVDPYF.

The gene calls are TRBV6-5 and TRBJ2-1, with 7 bases aligning to TRBD2. Germline V gives CDR1 MNHEY, CDR2 SVGAGI. V trimming: 7 bases; J trimming: 5 bases; junction bases outside the gene matches: 11. The CDR3 runs 15 residues. In DNA form, the CDR3 reads TGTGCCAGCAAGAGGAATGTAGCGGGTAACAATGAGCAGTTCTTC. The encoded protein is CASKRNVAGNNEQFF.

The chain employs TRBV27 and TRBJ1-2, with D possibly matching TRBD1 (6 bases). Germline assignment: CDR1 MNHEY and CDR2 SMNVEV (reference sequence). This CDR3 spans 13 amino acids. The ends were cut back, 6 bases at V and 4 bases at J, with 12 bases in the middle. CDR3 in DNA: TGTGCCAGCAGGCAGGGGCCTCTCTATGGCTACACCTTC. It yields the protein CASRQGPLYGYTF.

CDR3 DNA sequence: TGTGCCAGCAGCCAAGTGACAGACCTCCAAGAGACCCAGTACTTC. Translating it yields CASSQVTDLQETQYF. The chain employs TRBV11-2 and TRBJ2-5; tentatively, D is TRBD1 (5 bases). V was clipped by 5 bases and J by 1 base, with 14 bases between them. The CDR3 sequence is 15 residues long. The germline gives CDR1 SGHAT, CDR2 FQNNGV.